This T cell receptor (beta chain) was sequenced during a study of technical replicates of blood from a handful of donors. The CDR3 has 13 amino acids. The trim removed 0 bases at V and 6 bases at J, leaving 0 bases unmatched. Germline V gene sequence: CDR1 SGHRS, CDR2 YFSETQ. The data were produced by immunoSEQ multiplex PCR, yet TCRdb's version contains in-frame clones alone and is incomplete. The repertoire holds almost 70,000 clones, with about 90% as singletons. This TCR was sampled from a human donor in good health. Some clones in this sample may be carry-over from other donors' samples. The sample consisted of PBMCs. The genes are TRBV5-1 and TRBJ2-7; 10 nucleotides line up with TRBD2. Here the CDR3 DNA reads TGCGCCAGCAGCTTGGGACTAGCGGGCGAGCAGTACTTC. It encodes CASSLGLAGEQYF.